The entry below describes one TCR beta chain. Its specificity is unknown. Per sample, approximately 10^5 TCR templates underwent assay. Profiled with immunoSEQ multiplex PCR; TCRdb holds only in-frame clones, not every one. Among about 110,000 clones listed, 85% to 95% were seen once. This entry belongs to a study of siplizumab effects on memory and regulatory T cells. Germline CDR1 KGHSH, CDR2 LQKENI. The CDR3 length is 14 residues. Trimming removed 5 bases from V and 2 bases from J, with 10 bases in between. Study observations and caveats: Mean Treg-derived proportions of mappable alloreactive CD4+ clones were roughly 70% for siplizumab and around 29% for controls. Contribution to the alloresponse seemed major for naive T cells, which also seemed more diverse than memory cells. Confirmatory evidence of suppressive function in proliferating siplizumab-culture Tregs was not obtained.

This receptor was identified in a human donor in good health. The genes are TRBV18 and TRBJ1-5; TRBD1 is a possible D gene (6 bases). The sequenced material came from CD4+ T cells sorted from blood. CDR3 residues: CASSTRGGNQPQHF. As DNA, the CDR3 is TGTGCCAGCTCAACCAGGGGCGGCAATCAGCCCCAGCATTTT.